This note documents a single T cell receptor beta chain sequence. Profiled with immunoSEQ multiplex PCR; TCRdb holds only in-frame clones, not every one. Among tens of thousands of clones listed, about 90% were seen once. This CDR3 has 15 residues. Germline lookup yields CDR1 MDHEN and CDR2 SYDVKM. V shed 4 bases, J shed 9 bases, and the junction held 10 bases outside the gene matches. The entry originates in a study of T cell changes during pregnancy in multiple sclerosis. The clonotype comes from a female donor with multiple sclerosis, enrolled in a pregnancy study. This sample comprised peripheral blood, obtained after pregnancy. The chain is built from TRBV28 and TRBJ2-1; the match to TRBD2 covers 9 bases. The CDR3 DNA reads TGTGCCAGCAGTTCCCCCGGGACTAGCACCGGTGAGCAGTTCTTC. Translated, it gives CASSSPGTSTGEQFF.